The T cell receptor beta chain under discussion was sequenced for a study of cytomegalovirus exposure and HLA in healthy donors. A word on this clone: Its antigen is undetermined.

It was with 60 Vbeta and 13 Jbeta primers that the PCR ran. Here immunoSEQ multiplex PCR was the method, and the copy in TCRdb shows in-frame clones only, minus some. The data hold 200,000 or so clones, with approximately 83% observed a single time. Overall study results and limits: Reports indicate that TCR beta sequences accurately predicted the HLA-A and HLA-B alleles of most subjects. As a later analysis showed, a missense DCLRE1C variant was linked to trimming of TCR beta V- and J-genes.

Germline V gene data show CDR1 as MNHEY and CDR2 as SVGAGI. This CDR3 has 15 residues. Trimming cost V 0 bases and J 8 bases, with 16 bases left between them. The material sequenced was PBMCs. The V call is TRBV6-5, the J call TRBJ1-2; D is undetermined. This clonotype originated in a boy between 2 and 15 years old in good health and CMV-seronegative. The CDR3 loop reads CASSYSMREVRGYTF. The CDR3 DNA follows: TGTGCCAGCAGTTACTCGATGAGAGAAGTCCGAGGCTACACCTTC.